This T cell receptor beta chain stems from a study of shared clonotypes between healthy human individuals. Study context: Three CD4 naive, three CD4 memory, two CD8 naive and one CD8 memory plate were used per donor. Study-level points and caveats: Tissues were not sampled, only blood, and their repertoires likely differ. Unshared clonotypes carried lower generation probabilities than those common to all four donors.

Sequenced by immunoSEQ multiplex PCR; TCRdb stores in-frame clones only, minus some. This table has over 800,000 clones, about 91% appearing once. With regard to this clone: Its cognate antigen is unknown. Other DNA sequences in the sample encode the same CDR3.

Terminally differentiated effector memory CD45RA+ cells were left out of the naive CD8 fraction, which was CD45RO-negative and positively selected for CCR7. Trimming left V 3 bases short and J 2 bases short, with 8 bases between. This CDR3 region has 13 residues. Germline V gives CDR1 MNHEY, CDR2 SMNVEV (reference sequence). What was sequenced was naive CD8+ T cells sorted from blood. The TCR originated in a man younger than 40 in good health. V is TRBV27 and J is TRBJ2-7; D ambiguous. CDR3 sequence: CASSLSDTYEQYF. The CDR3 DNA reads as TGTGCCAGCAGTTTGTCCGACACCTACGAGCAGTACTTC.